Sequencing of this TCR beta chain was carried out in a study of control samples from healthy donors and cancer patients. Profiling relied on immunoSEQ multiplex PCR, and the TCRdb table lists in-frame clones only, not all of them. The sample consists of about 140,000 clones, 80% to 90% of them appearing once. The TCR was taken from a man in his late teens or twenties in good health. The sequenced sample consisted of blood.

The CDR3 DNA reads as TGTGCCAGCAGCCCGATCGTAGGGGTGACCGGGGAGCTGTTTTTT. Translating it yields CASSPIVGVTGELFF. The chain is built from TRBV7-8 and TRBJ2-2; possibly TRBD1 for D (5 bases). Trimming took 5 bases from V and 5 from J, leaving 15 bases between them. The CDR3 covers 15 residues. Germline assignment: CDR1 SGHVS and CDR2 FQNEAQ.